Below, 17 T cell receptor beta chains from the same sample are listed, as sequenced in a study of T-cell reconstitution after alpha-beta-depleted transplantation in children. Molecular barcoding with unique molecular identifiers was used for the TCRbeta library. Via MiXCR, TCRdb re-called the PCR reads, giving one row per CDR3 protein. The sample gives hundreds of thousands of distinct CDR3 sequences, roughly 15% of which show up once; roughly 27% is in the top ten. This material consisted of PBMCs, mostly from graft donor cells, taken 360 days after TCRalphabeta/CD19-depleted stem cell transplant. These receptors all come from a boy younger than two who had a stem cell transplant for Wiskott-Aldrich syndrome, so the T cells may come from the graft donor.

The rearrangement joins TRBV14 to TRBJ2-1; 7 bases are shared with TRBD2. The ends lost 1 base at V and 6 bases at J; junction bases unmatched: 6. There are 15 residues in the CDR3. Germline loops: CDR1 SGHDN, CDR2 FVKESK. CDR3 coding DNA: TGTGCCAGCAGCCAAGTAAGCGGGGCTCTCAATGAGCAGTTCTTC. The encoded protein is CASSQVSGALNEQFF.

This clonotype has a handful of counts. The CDR3 coding sequence is TGCGCCAGCAGCCAAGCCCTCCCCGCGTTTGAGCAGTTCTTC. Translating it yields CASSQALPAFEQFF. The gene calls are TRBV4-3 and TRBJ2-1, with D unclear. V was clipped by 1 base and J by 9 bases, with 13 bases between them. Germline values: CDR1 LGHNA, CDR2 YSLEER. The CDR3 is 14 amino acids.

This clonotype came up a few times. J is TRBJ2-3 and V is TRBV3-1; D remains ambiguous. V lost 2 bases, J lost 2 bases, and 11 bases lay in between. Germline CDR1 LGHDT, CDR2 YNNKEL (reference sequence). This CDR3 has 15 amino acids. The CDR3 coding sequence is TGTGCCAGCAGCCAAAAGTTGTGGGCCACAGATACGCAGTATTTT. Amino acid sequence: CASSQKLWATDTQYF.

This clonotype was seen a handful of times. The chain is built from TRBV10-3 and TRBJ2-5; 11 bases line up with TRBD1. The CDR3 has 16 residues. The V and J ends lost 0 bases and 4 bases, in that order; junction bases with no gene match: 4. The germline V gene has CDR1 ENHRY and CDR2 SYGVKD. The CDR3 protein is CAISESTGTGGETQYF. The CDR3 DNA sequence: TGTGCCATCAGTGAGTCTACGGGGACAGGGGGAGAGACCCAGTACTTC.

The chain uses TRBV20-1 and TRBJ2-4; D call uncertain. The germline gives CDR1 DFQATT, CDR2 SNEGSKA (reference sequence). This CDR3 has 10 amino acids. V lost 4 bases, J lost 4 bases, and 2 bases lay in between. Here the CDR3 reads CSAIKNIQYF. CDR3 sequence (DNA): TGCAGTGCTATAAAAAACATTCAGTACTTC.

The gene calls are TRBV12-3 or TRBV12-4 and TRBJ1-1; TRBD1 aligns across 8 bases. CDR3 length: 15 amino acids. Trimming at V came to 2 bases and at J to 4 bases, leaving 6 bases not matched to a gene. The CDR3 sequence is CASSLTPGQATEAFF. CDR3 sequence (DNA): TGTGCCAGCAGTTTAACTCCGGGACAGGCCACTGAAGCTTTCTTT.

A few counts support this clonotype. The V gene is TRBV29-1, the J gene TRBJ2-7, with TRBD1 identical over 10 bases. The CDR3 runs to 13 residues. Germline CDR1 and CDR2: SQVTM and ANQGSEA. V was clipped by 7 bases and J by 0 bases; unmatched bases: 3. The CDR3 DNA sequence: TGCAGCGCCCGACAGGGGGCCTCCTACGAGCAGTACTTC. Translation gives CSARQGASYEQYF.

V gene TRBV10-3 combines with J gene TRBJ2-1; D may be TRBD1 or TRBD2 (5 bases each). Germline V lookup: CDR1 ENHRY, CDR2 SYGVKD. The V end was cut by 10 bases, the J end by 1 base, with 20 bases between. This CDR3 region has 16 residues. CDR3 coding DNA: TGTGCCACCCGTCCCACCGGGACCACATCCTACAATGAGCAGTTCTTC. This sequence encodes CATRPTGTTSYNEQFF.

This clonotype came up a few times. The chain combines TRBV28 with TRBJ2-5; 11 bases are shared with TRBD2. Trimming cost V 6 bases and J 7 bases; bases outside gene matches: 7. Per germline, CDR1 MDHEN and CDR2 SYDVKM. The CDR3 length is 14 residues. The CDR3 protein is CASRIAGGSATQYF. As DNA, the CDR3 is TGTGCCAGCAGGATAGCGGGGGGGTCGGCGACCCAGTACTTC.

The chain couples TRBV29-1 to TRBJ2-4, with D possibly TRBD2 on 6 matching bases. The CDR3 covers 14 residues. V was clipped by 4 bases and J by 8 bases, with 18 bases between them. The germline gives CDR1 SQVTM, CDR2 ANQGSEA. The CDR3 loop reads CSVVPGVLGYIQYF. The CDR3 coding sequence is TGCAGCGTTGTTCCGGGGGTTTTGGGGTACATTCAGTACTTC.

The CDR3 coding sequence is TGTGCCATCTCCAATGCGGAAGAGACCCAGTACTTC. Translating gives CAISNAEETQYF. The genes are TRBV10-3 and TRBJ2-5; unclear D gene. Between the trimmed V and J ends, which lost 8 bases and 3 bases, there was a span of 10 bases. CDR1 and CDR2 (germline): ENHRY, SYGVKD. The CDR3 runs to 12 residues.

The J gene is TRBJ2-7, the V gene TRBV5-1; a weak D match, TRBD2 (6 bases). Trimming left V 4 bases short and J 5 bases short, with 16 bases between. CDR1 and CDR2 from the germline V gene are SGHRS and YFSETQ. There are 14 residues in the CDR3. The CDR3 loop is CASSPKAGFDEQYF. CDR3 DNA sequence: TGCGCCAGCAGCCCGAAGGCGGGGTTTGACGAGCAGTACTTC.

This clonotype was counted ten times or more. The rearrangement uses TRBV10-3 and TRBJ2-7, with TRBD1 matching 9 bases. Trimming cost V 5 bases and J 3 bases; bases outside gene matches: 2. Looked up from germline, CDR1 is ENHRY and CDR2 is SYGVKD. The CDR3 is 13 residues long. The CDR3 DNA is TGTGCCATCAGTCCGGGACAGGGCTACGAGCAGTACTTC. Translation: CAISPGQGYEQYF.

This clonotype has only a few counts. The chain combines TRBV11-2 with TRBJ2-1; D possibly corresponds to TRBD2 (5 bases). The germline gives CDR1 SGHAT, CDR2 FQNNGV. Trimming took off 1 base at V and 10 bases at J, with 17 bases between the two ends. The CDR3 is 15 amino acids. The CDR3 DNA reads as TGTGCCAGCAGCTTAGCCAGGAGGAGTTTTTTGGAGCAGTTCTTC. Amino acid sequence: CASSLARRSFLEQFF.

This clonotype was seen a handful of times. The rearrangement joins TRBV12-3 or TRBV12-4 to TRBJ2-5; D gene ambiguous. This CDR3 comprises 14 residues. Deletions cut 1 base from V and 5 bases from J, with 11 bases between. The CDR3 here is CASSLVLDGETQYF. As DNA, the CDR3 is TGTGCCAGCAGTTTAGTACTCGACGGGGAGACCCAGTACTTC.

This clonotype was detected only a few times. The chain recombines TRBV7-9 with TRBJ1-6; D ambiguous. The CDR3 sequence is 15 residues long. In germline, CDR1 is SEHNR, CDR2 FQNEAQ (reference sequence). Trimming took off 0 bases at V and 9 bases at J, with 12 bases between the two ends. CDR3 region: CASSLALGKASPLHF. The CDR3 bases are TGTGCCAGCAGCTTAGCACTTGGGAAGGCTTCACCCCTCCACTTT.

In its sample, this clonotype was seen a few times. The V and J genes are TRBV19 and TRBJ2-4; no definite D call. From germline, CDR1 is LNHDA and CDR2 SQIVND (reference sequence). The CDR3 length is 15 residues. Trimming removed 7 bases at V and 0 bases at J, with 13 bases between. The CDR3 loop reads CASKASILAKNIQYF. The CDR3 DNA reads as TGTGCCAGTAAGGCTTCAATCCTAGCCAAAAACATTCAGTACTTC.